The 21 T cell receptor beta chains reported below all come from one sample, sequenced in a study of beta chain features in type 1 diabetes. Expressed TCRB transcripts were sequenced because the entire RNA isolate underwent reverse transcription. Profiling relied on immunoSEQ multiplex PCR, and the TCRdb table lists in-frame clones only, not all of them. The data contain about 13,000 clones, under 50% of them seen just once; the ten biggest clones take up 0.98%. Sequencing input: stem cell memory CD4+ T cells from blood. The receptors stem from a man between 18 and 29 years old in good health.

This clone has just a few counts. This chain links TRBV29-1 with TRBJ2-3; 8 bases fit TRBD1. The CDR3 extends over 15 amino acids. Germline CDR1 is SQVTM and CDR2 is ANQGSEA. Germline trimming cut 3 bases from V and 4 bases from J; bases unmatched to any gene: 9. For the CDR3, the DNA is TGCAGCGTTGAGCCGAACAGGGGGAGTTCAGATACGCAGTATTTT. It translates to CSVEPNRGSSDTQYF.

This rearrangement joins TRBV9 to TRBJ2-3, with 8 positions matching TRBD2. This CDR3 spans 16 amino acids. Unmatched junction bases numbered 11, after V lost 4 bases and J lost 4 bases. Germline-derived CDR1 and CDR2 are SGDLS and YYNGEE. The chain's CDR3 is CASSPLRGGISDTQYF. DNA for the CDR3: TGTGCCAGCAGCCCACTCCGGGGGGGCATCTCAGATACGCAGTATTTT. Complete variable domain (other parts from reference TRBV9 and TRBJ2-3): DSGVTQTPKHLITATGQRVTLRCSPRSGDLSVYWYQQSLDQGLQFLIQYYNGEERAKGNILERFSAQQFPDLHSELNLSSLELGDSALYFCASSPLRGGISDTQYFGPGTRLTVL.

J is TRBJ2-5 and V is TRBV4-3; D is unresolved. Germline-derived CDR1 and CDR2 are LGHNA and YSLEER. Trimming pared 2 bases from V and 3 bases from J, leaving 7 bases between. The CDR3 covers 13 residues. CDR3 in DNA: TGCGCCAGCAGCCAAAGACTGAAAGAGACCCAGTACTTC. Its protein product is CASSQRLKETQYF.

This clone was seen only a few times. The V gene is TRBV7-9, the J gene TRBJ2-7, with 7 positions matching TRBD1. Germline loops: CDR1 SEHNR, CDR2 FQNEAQ (reference sequence). V was clipped by 5 bases and J by 2 bases; unmatched bases: 6. The CDR3 is 14 amino acids. CDR3 protein: CASSESTGTYEQYF. CDR3 bases: TGTGCCAGCAGCGAATCGACAGGGACCTACGAGCAGTACTTC.

This clone showed up just a few times. This chain connects TRBV7-9 to TRBJ2-1; TRBD1 matches 7 bases. Germline assignment: CDR1 SEHNR and CDR2 FQNEAQ (reference sequence). The CDR3 consists of 15 residues. V lost 5 bases and J lost 0; bases outside the gene matches: 4. CDR3 sequence: CASSTHRGSYNEQFF. In DNA, the CDR3 is TGTGCCAGCAGCACTCACAGGGGCTCCTACAATGAGCAGTTCTTC.

This chain links TRBV5-1 with TRBJ2-6, with a weak D call TRBD2 (5 bases). This CDR3 is built from 16 residues. Trimming removed 3 bases at V and 0 bases at J, with 10 bases between. Germline-derived CDR1 and CDR2 are SGHRS and YFSETQ. Written as DNA, the CDR3 is TGCGCCAGCAGCTGGACGGGGTTCTCTGGGGCCAACGTCCTGACTTTC. Residues: CASSWTGFSGANVLTF.

This clone was seen more than once but under ten times. The junction differs from germline at one of its ends, possibly a read error. The genes are TRBV4-1 and TRBJ1-5; D is uncertain. CDR1 is MGHRA and CDR2 is YSYEKL in the germline V gene. This CDR3 is 15 amino acids long. This chain's CDR3 is CASSQGPGGGQPQHF. CDR3 DNA: TGCGCCAGCAGTCAAGGACCGGGCGGAGGACAGCCCCAGCATTTT.

This chain uses TRBV9 with TRBJ2-7, with TRBD1 matching 10 bases. The CDR3 runs to 16 residues. Germline V CDR1 and CDR2: SGDLS, YYNGEE. V dropped 4 bases and J dropped 3; count of bases not matched to a gene: 10. CDR3 DNA sequence: TGTGCCAGCAGCCCCCAGGACAGGGGGGCCTACTACGAGCAGTACTTC. This codes for CASSPQDRGAYYEQYF.

This clone has only a few counts. CDR3 sequence: CASSYILPFQAEAFF. CDR3 DNA sequence: TGTGCCAGCAGCTATATCCTCCCGTTTCAGGCTGAAGCTTTCTTT. The chain recombines TRBV7-9 with TRBJ1-1; no clear D. Trimming shortened V by 4 bases and J by 6 bases, and 18 bases separated the two germline ends. The CDR3 covers 15 residues. Germline loops: CDR1 SEHNR, CDR2 FQNEAQ (reference sequence).

This clone has a single count. DNA of the CDR3: TGTGCCTGGAGCGGGACAGGGGTTGAGCAGTTCTTC. Its protein is CAWSGTGVEQFF. The chain joins TRBV30 to TRBJ2-1, with TRBD1 matching 10 bases. V was clipped by 3 bases and J by 9 bases; unmatched bases: 2. CDR1 and CDR2 (germline): GTSNPN, SVGIG (reference sequence). The CDR3 extends over 12 amino acids.

The chain employs TRBV10-3 and TRBJ2-1; the match to TRBD1 covers 9 bases. J was trimmed by 4 bases and V by 6 bases; bases with no gene match: 7. This CDR3 is built from 15 residues. Looked up from germline, CDR1 is ENHRY and CDR2 is SYGVKD. CDR3 in DNA: TGTGCCATCAGCTCCGGGACAGGGAGTTACAATGAGCAGTTCTTC. Translated: CAISSGTGSYNEQFF.

The chain has TRBV9 and TRBJ2-7, with TRBD1 matching 11 bases. This CDR3 spans 16 amino acids. V was clipped by 4 bases and J by 2 bases; unmatched bases: 8. Germline assignment: CDR1 SGDLS and CDR2 YYNGEE. The CDR3 reads CASSPRGQGATYEQYF. The CDR3 region has the DNA TGTGCCAGCAGCCCCCGCGGACAGGGGGCAACCTACGAGCAGTACTTC.

This clone was seen a few times. This chain links TRBV7-6 with TRBJ1-2; 10 bases align to TRBD1. The junction had 5 bases not matched to a gene; V was cut back by 5 bases and J by 8 bases. The germline gives CDR1 SGHVS, CDR2 FNYEAQ. The CDR3 has 13 residues. The CDR3 nucleotides read TGTGCCAGCAGCGGGACAGGGGTTGGCGGCTACACCTTC. Amino acid sequence: CASSGTGVGGYTF.

This clone was seen only a few times. The CDR3, as DNA: TGTGCCAGCAGGGTACAGTCCGATAATCAGCCCCAGCATTTT. Translating it yields CASRVQSDNQPQHF. This chain connects TRBV28 to TRBJ1-5, with D unresolved. The CDR3 length is 14 residues. V lost 6 bases to trimming and J lost 4 bases, with 13 bases between them. The germline gives CDR1 MDHEN, CDR2 SYDVKM.

This rearrangement joins TRBV7-2 to TRBJ1-6, with TRBD1 matching 7 bases. This CDR3 has 17 residues. Germline V lookup: CDR1 SGHTA, CDR2 FQGNSA. V lost 4 bases, J lost 9 bases, and 15 bases stayed unmatched. The CDR3: CASSSISTGALPSPLHF. The CDR3 DNA sequence: TGTGCCAGCAGCTCTATCTCCACAGGGGCACTCCCTTCACCCCTCCACTTT.

This clone was observed a few times. In nucleotides, the CDR3 is TGTGCCAGCAGCTTAATGGGGACAGGACCCCCCTACGAGCAGTACTTC. Encoded protein: CASSLMGTGPPYEQYF. The chain has TRBV7-3 and TRBJ2-7; 8 positions match TRBD1. Per germline, CDR1 SGHTA and CDR2 FQGTGA. This CDR3 spans 16 amino acids. J lost 2 bases, V lost 1 base, and 7 bases had no gene match. The full variable domain, with the rest looked up from reference TRBV7-3 and TRBJ2-7, is GAGVSQTPSNKVTEKGKYVELRCDPISGHTALYWYRQSLGQGPEFLIYFQGTGAADDSGLPNDRFFAVRPEGSVSTLKIQRTERGDSAVYLCASSLMGTGPPYEQYFGPGTRLTVT.

The chain couples TRBV5-1 to TRBJ1-1; 9 bases map to TRBD1. J gave up 3 bases and V 2 bases, and 5 bases lay outside the gene matches. Germline values: CDR1 SGHRS, CDR2 YFSETQ. The CDR3 extends over 15 amino acids. CDR3 in DNA: TGCGCCAGCAGCTTACAGGGGGCTTGGGACACTGAAGCTTTCTTT. This encodes CASSLQGAWDTEAFF.

The rearrangement links TRBV7-2 to TRBJ1-2; D uncertain. Trimming left V 2 bases short and J 6 bases short, with 19 bases between. Germline CDR1 and CDR2: SGHTA and FQGNSA. This CDR3 is built from 16 residues. The CDR3 loop is CASSLQSGSPSDGYTF. The CDR3 nucleotides are TGTGCCAGCAGCTTACAGAGCGGCAGTCCTTCGGATGGCTACACCTTC.

This chain joins TRBV7-9 and TRBJ1-3; 8 bases agree with TRBD1. Germline V gives CDR1 SEHNR, CDR2 FQNEAQ (reference sequence). V lost 5 bases and J lost 8; bases outside the gene matches: 8. This CDR3 comprises 14 residues. CDR3 nucleotides: TGTGCCAGCAGCCCTCAGGGGGCCGTTGACACCATATATTTT. Encoded protein: CASSPQGAVDTIYF.

This sequence joins TRBV29-1 and TRBJ2-3; 7 bases agree with TRBD1. V shed 7 bases and J 8 bases; nucleotides not matched to a gene: 9. The CDR3 has 12 amino acids. Germline lookup yields CDR1 SQVTM and CDR2 ANQGSEA. CDR3 sequence: CSDNTGVGTQYF. The CDR3 DNA follows: TGCAGCGATAATACAGGGGTGGGTACGCAGTATTTT.

This rearrangement joins TRBV7-2 to TRBJ2-7; a possible D gene is TRBD2 (7 bases). Between the trimmed V and J ends, which lost 3 bases and 3 bases, there was a span of 12 bases. Germline V gene lookup returns CDR1 SGHTA and CDR2 FQGNSA. There are 14 residues in the CDR3. The CDR3 bases are TGTGCCAGCAGCTTGTGGGGGGGCGTCTACGAGCAGTACTTC. Translated: CASSLWGGVYEQYF.